The 9 T cell receptor beta chains below were found in one sample sequenced in a study of T cell changes during pregnancy in multiple sclerosis. Assay: immunoSEQ multiplex PCR; the TCRdb copy retains only in-frame clones and omits some. Seen here are tens of thousands of clones, 92% observed once, and the top ten hold 3%. The input for sequencing was CD8+ T cells from peripheral blood mononuclear cells, taken in the third trimester of pregnancy. The source of these receptors is a female donor in good health, enrolled as a control in a pregnancy study.

The chain is built from TRBV4-1 and TRBJ2-1; TRBD2 matches 13 bases. The CDR3 spans 18 residues. Germline values: CDR1 MGHRA, CDR2 YSYEKL. J gave up 4 bases and V 0 bases, and 6 bases lay outside the gene matches. The CDR3 DNA sequence: TGCGCCAGCAGCCAAGATTGGACTAGCGGGGGCCCTTACAATGAGCAGTTCTTC. This gives the protein CASSQDWTSGGPYNEQFF.

The V gene is TRBV25-1, the J gene TRBJ1-2; D gene ambiguous. This CDR3 has 15 amino acids. With 4 bases removed from V and 8 bases from J, the gap between germline ends came to 20 bases. Germline assignment: CDR1 MGHDK and CDR2 SYGVNS. The CDR3 here is CASSGMRSGFYGYTF. As DNA, the CDR3 is TGTGCCAGCAGTGGAATGCGATCGGGGTTTTACGGCTACACCTTC.

The V and J genes are TRBV6-4 and TRBJ2-6, with unresolved D. There are 16 residues in the CDR3. Germline loops: CDR1 MRHNA, CDR2 SNTAGT. The V end was cut by 0 bases, the J end by 0 bases, with 6 bases between. DNA for the CDR3: TGTGCCAGCAGTGACTCGGGCAGCTCTGGGGCCAACGTCCTGACTTTC. Its protein product is CASSDSGSSGANVLTF.

The chain has TRBV4-2 and TRBJ2-1; TRBD2 aligns across 12 bases. The V and J ends lost 5 bases and 6 bases, in that order; junction bases with no gene match: 8. Germline V gives CDR1 LGHNA, CDR2 YNFKEQ. CDR3 length equals 16 residues. The CDR3 region is CASSGSLAGGRNEQFF. In DNA, the CDR3 is TGTGCCAGCAGCGGTTCTCTAGCGGGGGGGCGCAATGAGCAGTTCTTC.

V and J are TRBV4-1 and TRBJ2-7; the D gene is possibly TRBD1 (5 bases). Trimming left V 1 base short and J 2 bases short, with 12 bases between. This CDR3 region has 15 residues. Germline V gene data show CDR1 as MGHRA and CDR2 as YSYEKL. The DNA for the CDR3 is TGCGCCAGCAGCCAAGTGGCTCAGGGTCCCTACGAGCAGTACTTC. It encodes CASSQVAQGPYEQYF.

This clone was counted once. The rearrangement uses TRBV10-1 and TRBJ1-5; maybe TRBD1 (5 bases). Trimming took 6 bases from V and 5 from J, leaving 26 bases between them. Germline lookup yields CDR1 WNHNN and CDR2 SYGVQD (reference sequence). The CDR3 extends over 18 amino acids. The CDR3 loop is CASSDTGGPRHPHQPQHF. For the CDR3, the DNA is TGCGCCAGCAGCGATACCGGGGGACCCAGACACCCTCATCAGCCCCAGCATTTT.

The chain is built from TRBV7-9 and TRBJ1-5; D gene uncertain. The CDR3 extends over 12 amino acids. Trimming left V 6 bases short and J 5 bases short, with 8 bases between. Per germline, CDR1 SEHNR and CDR2 FQNEAQ (reference sequence). The CDR3 DNA reads TGTGCCAGCAGTCCGGAGGATCAGCCCCAGCATTTT. Translating it yields CASSPEDQPQHF. The variable domain in full, with the rest retrieved from reference TRBV7-9 and TRBJ1-5, is DTGVSQNPRHKITKRGQNVTFRCDPISEHNRLYWYRQTLGQGPEFLTYFQNEAQLEKSRLLSDRFSAERPKGSFSTLEIQRTEQGDSAMYLCASSPEDQPQHFGDGTRLSIL.

The chain carries TRBV5-5 and TRBJ1-1; TRBD1 might be the D (6 bases). The CDR3 is 14 amino acids. Deletions cut 4 bases from V and 6 bases from J, with 16 bases between. Per germline, CDR1 SGHKS and CDR2 YYEKEE (reference sequence). The CDR3 region is CASSTADSPAEAFF. CDR3 sequence (DNA): TGTGCCAGCAGCACGGCGGACAGTCCGGCTGAAGCTTTCTTT.

The genes are TRBV15 and TRBJ2-7, with unresolved D. With 4 bases removed from V and 3 bases from J, the gap between germline ends came to 10 bases. CDR1 is LNHNV, CDR2 YYDKDF, per germline (reference sequence). The CDR3 length is 13 residues. CDR3 loop: CATSMTMDYEQYF. The CDR3 DNA reads TGTGCCACCAGCATGACAATGGACTACGAGCAGTACTTC. Drawing the rest from reference TRBV15 and TRBJ2-7, the complete variable domain is DAMVIQNPRYQVTQFGKPVTLSCSQTLNHNVMYWYQQKSSQAPKLLFHYYDKDFNNEADTPDNFQSRRPNTSFCFLDIRSPGLGDTAMYLCATSMTMDYEQYFGPGTRLTVT.